This T cell receptor beta chain was sequenced during a study of control samples from healthy donors and cancer patients. Profiled with immunoSEQ multiplex PCR; TCRdb holds only in-frame clones, not every one. The sample records more than 95,000 clones, roughly 90% being singletons. The germline V gene encodes CDR1 MDHEN and CDR2 SYDVKM. The ends were cut back, 6 bases at V and 1 base at J, with 9 bases in the middle. The length of the CDR3 is 13 residues. This receptor was identified in a man aged 18 to 29 in good health. The chain joins TRBV28 to TRBJ1-1, with unresolved D. The sequenced sample consisted of blood. CDR3 nucleotides: TGTGCCAGCAGGACATACACGAACACTGAAGCTTTCTTT. Amino acids: CASRTYTNTEAFF.